These T cell receptor beta chains were read from a single sample in a study of T cell changes during pregnancy in multiple sclerosis. Only in-frame clones appear in the TCRdb table, and some are missing; sequencing was by immunoSEQ multiplex PCR. The data contain around 42,000 clones, 80% to 90% of them seen just once; the ten biggest clones take up approximately 5.1%. The input for sequencing was peripheral blood, taken in the first trimester of pregnancy. The receptors were sampled from a female donor in good health, enrolled as a control in a pregnancy study. Each CDR3 is given with its conserved first and last residue. The order of the fields is clone size, D gene, J gene, V gene, CDR3 DNA, CDR3 protein. D genes are given only for firm matches. Clone size is shown for a subset of rows, as once, few, many or a class of expanded clone.

once | TRBD2 | TRBJ2-3 | TRBV10-3 | TGTGCCATCCTACGGACGGGGGGAGGCACAGATACGCAGTATTTT | CAILRTGGGTDTQYF
. | TRBD1 | TRBJ1-1 | TRBV27 | TGTGCCAGCAGGGCAGGGGGCCCGACCCCTGAAGCTTTCTTT | CASRAGGPTPEAFF
once | TRBD2 | TRBJ2-3 | TRBV7-9 | TGTGCCAGCAGGCGAGGGGCGGGAGCTCGAGATACGCAGTATTTT | CASRRGAGARDTQYF
. | TRBD2 | TRBJ2-1 | TRBV29-1 | TGCAGCGTTGATCTCGGGGCCGGGACTAGATGGGGGGATGAGCAGTTCTTC | CSVDLGAGTRWGDEQFF
. | . | TRBJ2-7 | TRBV6-5 | TGTGCCAGCAGCTCAGTTGGTATTTCGGGCGAGCAGTACTTC | CASSSVGISGEQYF
. | TRBD2 | TRBJ2-1 | TRBV4-3 | TGCGCCAGCAGCCAAGCCTATAGGCCCCGCGGTAGCGGGGTTTACAATGAGCAGTTCTTC | CASSQAYRPRGSGVYNEQFF
. | . | TRBJ1-1 | TRBV7-9 | TGTGCCAGCAGCCCCGGGGGAACTGAAGCTTTCTTT | CASSPGGTEAFF
. | . | TRBJ1-3 | TRBV29-1 | TGCAGCGTTGAACAGGGATGTGGAAACACCATATATTTT | CSVEQGCGNTIYF
. | TRBD2 | TRBJ2-7 | TRBV19 | TGTGCCAGTAGGGGTAGCGGGAGTTACGAGCAGTACTTC | CASRGSGSYEQYF
. | . | TRBJ2-3 | TRBV4-1 | TGCGCCAGCAAGATGGAGGGGAGCACAGATACGCAGTATTTT | CASKMEGSTDTQYF
few | . | TRBJ1-5 | TRBV19 | TGTGCCAGTAACCAAAAGAGCCGGGGATTCAATCAGCCCCAGCATTTT | CASNQKSRGFNQPQHF
. | TRBD2 | TRBJ2-3 | TRBV6-5 | TGTGCCAGCAGCATCGGCGGGGGGGAAACAGATACGCAGTATTTT | CASSIGGGETDTQYF
. | TRBD2 | TRBJ2-7 | TRBV9 | TGTGCCAGCAGCGTAGCTTCGGGGGGGTACGAGCAGTACTTC | CASSVASGGYEQYF
. | TRBD2 | TRBJ2-1 | TRBV4-3 | TGCGCCAGCAGCCAACTAGCGGGGAAGGAGCAGTTCTTC | CASSQLAGKEQFF
. | TRBD1 | TRBJ1-2 | TRBV11-2 | TGTGCCAGCAGCTCTGGACAGGGAGGGTTCTATGGCTACACCTTC | CASSSGQGGFYGYTF
. | TRBD2 | TRBJ2-7 | TRBV19 | TGTGCCAGTAGCCCGGGACTAGCGGGCTACGAGCAGTACTTC | CASSPGLAGYEQYF
. | TRBD1 | TRBJ1-4 | TRBV9 | TGTGCCAGCAGCCCTCGACAGGGATCTAATGAAAAACTGTTTTTT | CASSPRQGSNEKLFF
. | TRBD1 | TRBJ1-4 | TRBV18 | TGTGCCAGCTCACCGTCAACGGGACAGTTAAATGAAAAACTGTTTTTT | CASSPSTGQLNEKLFF
. | . | TRBJ2-3 | TRBV7-9 | TGTGCCAGCAGACCAGGACAGACCACAGATACGCAGTATTTT | CASRPGQTTDTQYF
. | . | TRBJ1-5 | TRBV18 | TGTGCCAGCTCACCTGCTGGGCCAGGGGTCGGTCAGCCCCAGCATTTT | CASSPAGPGVGQPQHF
. | TRBD2 | TRBJ2-7 | TRBV5-6 | TGTGCCAGCAGCCTTTCGGGACTAGCGGGGAGATACGAGCAGTACTTC | CASSLSGLAGRYEQYF
many | . | TRBJ2-3 | TRBV7-9 | TGTGCCAGCAGCGATACCGGGAAACAGCCAGATACGCAGTATTTT | CASSDTGKQPDTQYF
. | TRBD2 | TRBJ2-2 | TRBV10-2 | TGCGCCAGCAAGGGTCCAGCGGGGACGAACACCGGGGAGCTGTTTTTT | CASKGPAGTNTGELFF
. | TRBD1 | TRBJ1-5 | TRBV6-6 | TGTGCCAGCAGACCTCGGACAGGGGGCTATTATCAGCCCCAGCATTTT | CASRPRTGGYYQPQHF
. | . | TRBJ2-2 | TRBV15 | TGTGCCACCAGCAGAGAGGACTACGGGGCAGGTCGGCACGGGGAGCTGTTTTTT | CATSREDYGAGRHGELFF
. | . | TRBJ2-5 | TRBV30 | TGTGCCTGGAGTGCAGTTTTATCCCGCCAAGAGACCCAGTACTTC | CAWSAVLSRQETQYF
. | . | TRBJ1-5 | TRBV19 | TGTGCCAGTAGGGGGAGCGATAGCAATCAGCCCCAGCATTTT | CASRGSDSNQPQHF
. | . | TRBJ2-7 | TRBV29-1 | TGCAGCGTTAGGCGGGATGGTAGCTACGAGCAGTACTTC | CSVRRDGSYEQYF
. | . | TRBJ2-1 | TRBV6-5 | TGTGCCAGCAGGCTACAGGGACCTAACAATGAGCAGTTCTTC | CASRLQGPNNEQFF
. | . | TRBJ1-3 | TRBV19 | TGTGCCAGTAGTATTGCGACAGGAGCAGATGGAAACACCATATATTTT | CASSIATGADGNTIYF
few | . | TRBJ1-1 | TRBV19 | TGTGCCCTCACACAGGCCACCCTTATGAACACTGAAGCTTTCTTT | CALTQATLMNTEAFF
. | TRBD2 | TRBJ2-1 | TRBV11-2 | TGTGCCAGCAGCTTAGATCGGGTCCCCCGACTAGCGGGGGGGCCCAATGAGCAGTTCTTC | CASSLDRVPRLAGGPNEQFF
once | TRBD1 | TRBJ2-7 | TRBV6-1 | TGTGCCGCCAAAACCGGGACAGGGACAGACGAGCAGTACTTC | CAAKTGTGTDEQYF
. | TRBD1 | TRBJ1-4 | TRBV12-5 | TGTGCTAGTGGTTTGGGACAGGGGGCCGAGGAAAAACTGTTTTTT | CASGLGQGAEEKLFF
. | TRBD2 | TRBJ2-1 | TRBV27 | TGTGCCAGCAGCCGCCCCTCCCCGGGAGGGGTTTACAATGAGCAGTTCTTC | CASSRPSPGGVYNEQFF
once | TRBD2 | TRBJ2-1 | TRBV6-5 | TGTGCCAGCAGGGCGGGACTAGCGGATTACAATGAGCAGTTCTTC | CASRAGLADYNEQFF
. | . | TRBJ2-2 | TRBV30 | TGTGCCTGGAGCCCACTCTCCAGGGAGCTGTTTTTT | CAWSPLSRELFF
. | TRBD2 | TRBJ2-3 | TRBV19 | TGTGCCAGCTCGGGGCTAGCGGAGACCGATACGCAGTATTTT | CASSGLAETDTQYF
. | TRBD1 | TRBJ2-7 | TRBV27 | TGTGCCAGCAGTTTCCGGACAGGGGGTTCTTACGGGAGGCTCAACGAGCAGTACTTC | CASSFRTGGSYGRLNEQYF
. | TRBD2 | TRBJ2-1 | TRBV5-4 | TGTGCCAGCAGCTTGAGGGGACTAGCGGGGTTCAATGAGCAGTTCTTC | CASSLRGLAGFNEQFF
. | . | TRBJ2-1 | TRBV9 | TGTGCCAGCAGCGTAGACGGTCTAGAAATCTTGAATGAGCAGTTCTTC | CASSVDGLEILNEQFF
. | . | TRBJ2-2 | TRBV30 | TGTGCCTGGAGTGTAGAGCACCGGGACACCGGGGAGCTGTTTTTT | CAWSVEHRDTGELFF
once | TRBD1 | TRBJ1-2 | TRBV7-9 | TGTGCCAGCAGTAAAACCGGGACAGGGCCTAACTATGGCTACACCTTC | CASSKTGTGPNYGYTF
. | TRBD1 | TRBJ2-6 | TRBV5-1 | TGCGCCAGCAGCTGGAGACAGGGTAGTACTGGGGCCAACGTCCTGACTTTC | CASSWRQGSTGANVLTF
. | TRBD2 | TRBJ2-3 | TRBV7-8 | TGTGCCAGCAGTTGGACTAGCGGGAGTGGGGCAGATACGCAGTATTTT | CASSWTSGSGADTQYF
few | TRBD1 | TRBJ1-2 | TRBV6-5 | TGTGCCAGCAGCCCCGAGCCGGGACAGGCCTATGGCTACACCTTC | CASSPEPGQAYGYTF
. | . | TRBJ1-6 | TRBV2 | TGTGCCAGCGGGGAGGGGACCTCACCCCTCCACTTT | CASGEGTSPLHF
. | . | TRBJ2-3 | TRBV6-1 | TGTGCCAGCAGTGAAAACGTACTAGCCGGAGATACGCAGTATTTT | CASSENVLAGDTQYF
. | TRBD1 | TRBJ2-1 | TRBV10-1 | TGCGCCAGCAGCTGGGACAGGGGTATAGGGGGTGAGCAGTTCTTC | CASSWDRGIGGEQFF
. | . | TRBJ2-1 | TRBV29-1 | TGCAGCGGGTTGGGCCAAGCGGAGGCCTCCTACAATGAGCAGTTCTTC | CSGLGQAEASYNEQFF
. | . | TRBJ2-4 | TRBV28 | TGTGCCAGCAGTATTTACCCACAGGGTTCGCCCAAGAACATTCAGTACTTC | CASSIYPQGSPKNIQYF
. | TRBD1 | TRBJ2-1 | TRBV27 | TGTGCCAGCAGTCACAGGACAGGGATTAATGAGCAGTTCTTC | CASSHRTGINEQFF
. | TRBD2 | TRBJ2-4 | TRBV7-2 | TGTGCCAGCAGCTTAGATCCGGGGGGGCACGGCATTCAGTACTTC | CASSLDPGGHGIQYF
. | . | TRBJ2-7 | TRBV4-2 | TGTGCCAGCAGCCCTCTAGGTGGCGGGTCGTCTTACGAGCAGTACTTC | CASSPLGGGSSYEQYF
. | . | TRBJ2-7 | TRBV10-2 | TGCGCCAGCAGTGATGGGCCGTGGCAGGGGTGCTACGAGCAGTACTTC | CASSDGPWQGCYEQYF
. | . | TRBJ2-2 | TRBV5-1 | TGCGCCAGCAGCTTGAAACGATTGGGGCGGGGGAACACCGGGGAGCTGTTTTTT | CASSLKRLGRGNTGELFF
. | TRBD2 | TRBJ2-1 | TRBV2 | TGTGCCAGCAGGCCAAGCGGGGGGGCCAGGAATGAGCAGTTCTTC | CASRPSGGARNEQFF
. | . | TRBJ2-5 | TRBV7-7 | TGTGCCAGCAGCTCACCTGGGAGGGGGGAGACCCAGTACTTC | CASSSPGRGETQYF